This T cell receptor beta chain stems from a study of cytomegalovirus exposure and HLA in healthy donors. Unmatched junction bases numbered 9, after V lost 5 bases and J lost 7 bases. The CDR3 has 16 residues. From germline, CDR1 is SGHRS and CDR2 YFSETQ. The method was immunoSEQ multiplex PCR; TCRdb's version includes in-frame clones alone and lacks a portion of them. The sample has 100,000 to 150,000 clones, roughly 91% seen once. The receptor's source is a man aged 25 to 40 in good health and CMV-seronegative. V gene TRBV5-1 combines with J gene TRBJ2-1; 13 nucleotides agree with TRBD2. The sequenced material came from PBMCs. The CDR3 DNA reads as TGCGCCAGCAGAGGACTAGCGGGGGTTCTTGGGAATGAGCAGTTCTTC. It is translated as CASRGLAGVLGNEQFF.